This entry describes one T cell receptor (beta chain). Its specificity is unknown. The CDR3 runs to 13 residues. The V end lost 7 bases, the J end lost 5 bases, and 15 bases lay between the germline ends. The germline CDR1 and CDR2 sequences are DFQATT and SNEGSKA (reference sequence). The entry originates in a study of identical twins. Donors were all healthy Caucasians. Study conclusions and caveats: Abundant beta clonotypes from cord blood had fewer insertions, unlike memory repertoires, which showed none.

A single record per CDR3 protein comes from TCRdb applying MiXCR to the 5' RACE reads. The table has fewer than 900,000 distinct CDR3 sequences, 15% to 20% seen once. The sample was also reused in another study, on T cells expressing NK-cell markers.

This chain uses TRBV20-1 with TRBJ2-1, with TRBD2 as a possible D gene (7 bases). The sequencing sample was made of PBMCs. This TCR derives from a woman younger than 35 in good health. CDR3 coding DNA: TGCAGTGTCCGGGGGGCCTGGGACAATGAGCAGTTCTTC. Amino acid sequence: CSVRGAWDNEQFF.